The rows below give T cell receptor beta chains drawn from one sample of a study of CD8 T cells in ankylosing spondylitis. TCRdb re-derived calls from the 5' RACE reads in MiXCR, one entry per CDR3 protein. Of 200,000 to 250,000 distinct CDR3 sequences in the sample, about 17% were seen once. Sequenced input: blood, either unsorted or a sorted T cell fraction (not recorded which). All receptors come from a male donor with ankylosing spondylitis. CDR3s include the opening cysteine and the closing phenylalanine or tryptophan. Fields, in order: D gene, V gene, CDR3 length, J gene, clone size, CDR3 protein, CDR3 DNA. The D gene is left open where the match is weak. Size is omitted from some rows. Given values are once, few, many or a class for expanded clones.

.	TRBV4-3	16	TRBJ1-1	many	CASSQDSTFAFTEAFF	TGCGCCAGCAGCCAAGATAGCACATTCGCGTTCACTGAAGCTTTCTTT
.	TRBV4-1	14	TRBJ1-2	few	CASSQDIHARGYTF	TGCGCCAGCAGCCAAGATATACACGCGCGTGGCTACACCTTC
TRBD1	TRBV7-8	14	TRBJ1-4	few	CASSSTTGLGKLFF	TGTGCCAGCAGCTCCACGACAGGGTTAGGAAAACTGTTTTTT
.	TRBV25-1	14	TRBJ1-1	.	CASSEIQGDTEAFF	TGTGCCAGCAGTGAAATACAGGGAGATACTGAAGCTTTCTTT
.	TRBV5-5	15	TRBJ2-7	few	CASRPEGAIPYEQYF	TGTGCCAGCAGACCGGAGGGGGCCATTCCCTACGAGCAGTACTTC
TRBD2	TRBV9	17	TRBJ2-1	.	CASSVAGTSGSYNEQFF	TGTGCCAGCAGCGTAGCTGGGACTAGCGGATCCTACAATGAGCAGTTCTTC
.	TRBV20-1	16	TRBJ2-7	few	CSARGAEGHLTYEQYF	TGCAGTGCAAGAGGCGCTGAGGGACATCTGACCTACGAGCAGTACTTC
.	TRBV15	14	TRBJ1-5	few	CATSSSRVNQPQHF	TGTGCCACCAGCAGTTCGAGGGTAAATCAGCCCCAGCATTTT
.	TRBV7-6	14	TRBJ2-1	many	CASSLLNEYNEQFF	TGTGCCAGCAGCTTATTAAACGAGTACAATGAGCAGTTCTTC
TRBD2	TRBV20-1	12	TRBJ2-3	few	CSAREGLAPQYF	TGCAGTGCTAGAGAAGGACTAGCCCCGCAGTATTTT
.	TRBV4-1	15	TRBJ1-1	.	CASSNPVGTNTEAFF	TGCGCCAGCAGCAACCCCGTAGGGACGAACACTGAAGCTTTCTTT
.	TRBV28	17	TRBJ1-2	.	CASSLRAGSVPNYGYTF	TGTGCCAGCAGTTTAAGGGCAGGAAGTGTTCCTAACTATGGCTACACCTTC
TRBD1	TRBV27	15	TRBJ1-1	.	CASSPQGVLNTEAFF	TGTGCCAGCAGTCCACAGGGGGTACTGAACACTGAAGCTTTCTTT
TRBD2	TRBV11-2	18	TRBJ2-2	.	CASSLVLAGALDTGELFF	TGTGCCAGCAGCTTAGTACTAGCGGGGGCCCTCGATACCGGGGAGCTGTTTTTT
TRBD2	TRBV4-1	18	TRBJ2-1	few	CASSKGTSGGAAENEQFF	TGCGCCAGCAGCAAAGGGACTAGCGGGGGGGCCGCTGAGAATGAGCAGTTCTTC
TRBD2	TRBV27	17	TRBJ2-3	few	CASSLLWAGRATDTQYF	TGTGCCAGCAGTTTATTATGGGCCGGGAGGGCGACAGATACGCAGTATTTT
TRBD2	TRBV3-1	17	TRBJ2-3	.	CASSQYPTSEGTDTQYF	TGTGCCAGCAGCCAGTATCCAACTAGCGAGGGCACAGATACGCAGTATTTT
.	TRBV20-1	14	TRBJ1-4	few	CSARGILANEKLFF	TGCAGTGCTAGGGGTATTTTGGCTAATGAAAAACTGTTTTTT
.	TRBV6-2/TRBV6-3	13	TRBJ2-1	.	CASAGAGENEQFF	TGTGCTTCTGCGGGGGCCGGTGAAAATGAGCAGTTCTTC
TRBD1	TRBV11-1	14	TRBJ2-7	few	CASSSQGQFYEQYF	TGTGCCAGCAGCTCACAGGGACAGTTCTACGAGCAGTACTTC
.	TRBV7-2	14	TRBJ2-3	.	CASSQQPGPDTQYF	TGTGCCAGCAGCCAGCAGCCGGGGCCAGATACGCAGTATTTT
.	TRBV25-1	13	TRBJ2-3	few	CATNGYSTDTQYF	TGTGCCACCAACGGGTACTCGACAGATACGCAGTATTTT
TRBD2	TRBV4-1	18	TRBJ2-3	few	CASSQDRLAGGHTDTQYF	TGCGCCAGCAGCCAAGACCGACTAGCGGGAGGGCATACAGATACGCAGTATTTT
.	TRBV4-1	14	TRBJ1-1	few	CASSQVEGITEAFF	TGCGCCAGCAGCCAAGTTGAGGGAATCACTGAAGCTTTCTTT
.	TRBV20-1	12	TRBJ2-1	few	CSAPATYNEQFF	TGCAGTGCCCCCGCAACGTACAATGAGCAGTTCTTC
.	TRBV5-6	14	TRBJ1-5	.	CASSYGRSNQPQHF	TGTGCCAGCAGCTACGGACGCAGCAATCAGCCCCAGCATTTT
.	TRBV5-1	14	TRBJ1-1	.	CASSLVIGDTEAFF	TGCGCCAGCAGCTTGGTTATCGGGGACACTGAAGCTTTCTTT
TRBD1	TRBV5-1	14	TRBJ2-7	few	CASSQTGVEYEQYF	TGCGCCAGCAGCCAAACAGGGGTGGAGTACGAGCAGTACTTC
TRBD1	TRBV4-1	14	TRBJ2-1	few	CASSSGQGFAEQFF	TGCGCCAGCAGCTCGGGACAGGGGTTCGCTGAGCAGTTCTTC
.	TRBV14	14	TRBJ2-3	few	CASTLQGPPDTQYF	TGTGCCAGCACCTTACAGGGACCCCCAGATACGCAGTATTTT
.	TRBV19	14	TRBJ1-1	few	CASSIAGMGTEAFF	TGTGCCAGTAGTATCGCAGGGATGGGCACTGAAGCTTTCTTT
.	TRBV12-3/TRBV12-4	16	TRBJ2-3	few	CASSLTTSGRTDTQYF	TGTGCCAGCAGTTTAACCACAAGCGGACGGACAGATACGCAGTATTTT
TRBD2	TRBV6-5	16	TRBJ2-7	once	CASSYVRTSATYEQYF	TGTGCCAGCAGTTACGTCAGGACTAGCGCAACCTACGAGCAGTACTTC
TRBD1	TRBV2	16	TRBJ2-1	.	CASSDTDRGEYNEQFF	TGTGCCAGCAGTGACACAGACAGGGGAGAATACAATGAGCAGTTCTTC
TRBD1	TRBV12-3/TRBV12-4	13	TRBJ2-7	many	CASGQGNSYEQYF	TGTGCCAGCGGACAGGGAAATTCCTACGAGCAGTACTTC
.	TRBV14	12	TRBJ1-4	few	CASSQVFNELFF	TGTGCCAGCAGCCAAGTCTTCAATGAACTGTTTTTT
.	TRBV4-3	16	TRBJ2-4	few	CASSQGRRLRQNIQYF	TGCGCCAGCAGCCAAGGGCGACGACTACGACAAAACATTCAGTACTTC